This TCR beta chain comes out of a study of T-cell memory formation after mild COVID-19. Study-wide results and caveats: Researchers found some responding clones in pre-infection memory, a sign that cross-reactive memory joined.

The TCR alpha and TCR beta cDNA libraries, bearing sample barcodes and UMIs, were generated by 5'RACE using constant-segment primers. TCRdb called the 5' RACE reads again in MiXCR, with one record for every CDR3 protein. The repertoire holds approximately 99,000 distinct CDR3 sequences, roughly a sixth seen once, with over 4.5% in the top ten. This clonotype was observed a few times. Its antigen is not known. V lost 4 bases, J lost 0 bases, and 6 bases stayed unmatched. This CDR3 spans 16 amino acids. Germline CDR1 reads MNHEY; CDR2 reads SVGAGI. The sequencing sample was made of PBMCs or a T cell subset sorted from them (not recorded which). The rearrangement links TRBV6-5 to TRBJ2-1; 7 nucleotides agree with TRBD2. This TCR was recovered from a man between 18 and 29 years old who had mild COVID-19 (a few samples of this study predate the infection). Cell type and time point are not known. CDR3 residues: CASSSRLASSYNEQFF. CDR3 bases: TGTGCCAGCAGTTCCCGACTAGCTAGCTCCTACAATGAGCAGTTCTTC.